A single sample gave rise to the 8 T cell receptor beta chains below, sequenced in a study of T-cell reconstitution after alpha-beta-depleted transplantation in children. Unique molecular identifiers were used to barcode this TCRbeta library. TCRdb redid the calling of the PCR reads with MiXCR, one entry per CDR3 protein. The repertoire holds about 510,000 distinct CDR3 sequences, about 10% seen once, with around 15% in the top ten. Material: PBMCs, mostly from graft donor cells, obtained 180 days after TCRalphabeta/CD19-depleted stem cell transplant. All receptors come from a female patient under 10 years old who had a stem cell transplant for aplastic anemia, so the T cells may come from the graft donor.

The genes are TRBV5-1 and TRBJ2-4, with 11 bases lining up with TRBD1. The germline CDR1 and CDR2 sequences are SGHRS and YFSETQ. The trim removed 1 base at V and 8 bases at J, leaving 8 bases unmatched. The CDR3 is 16 amino acids. Here the CDR3 reads CASSLTGMGQGDIQYF. The DNA for the CDR3 is TGCGCCAGCAGCTTGACTGGGATGGGACAGGGGGACATTCAGTACTTC.

The CDR3, as DNA: TGTGCCAGCTACCCTGGGTCTAGCGGGAGGAATGAGCAGTTCTTC. The encoded protein is CASYPGSSGRNEQFF. The V gene is TRBV28, the J gene TRBJ2-1, with 11 positions matching TRBD2. With 8 bases clipped from V and 7 bases from J, the junction kept 10 bases outside the gene matches. CDR3 length: 15 residues. Germline lookup yields CDR1 MDHEN and CDR2 SYDVKM.

V gene TRBV4-1 combines with J gene TRBJ2-2, with 8 bases aligning to TRBD2. The germline gives CDR1 MGHRA, CDR2 YSYEKL. This CDR3 has 19 residues. The V and J ends lost 1 base and 5 bases, in that order; junction bases with no gene match: 15. The CDR3 nucleotides read TGCGCCAGCAGCCAAGTACAGGGTAGACGGGAGGGCCGAACCGGGGAGCTGTTTTTT. As protein: CASSQVQGRREGRTGELFF.

This clonotype was seen a handful of times. The chain uses TRBV7-9 and TRBJ2-1; 7 bases match TRBD2. CDR3 size: 14 residues. CDR1 is SEHNR and CDR2 is FQNEAQ in the germline V gene (reference sequence). V shed 4 bases and J 5 bases; nucleotides not matched to a gene: 5. CDR3 region: CASSSGTKDNEQFF. CDR3 nucleotide sequence: TGTGCCAGCAGCTCCGGGACTAAAGACAATGAGCAGTTCTTC.

This clonotype was counted a few times. The chain links TRBV28 to TRBJ2-7, with 7 bases that match TRBD1. J was trimmed by 4 bases and V by 6 bases; bases with no gene match: 12. The CDR3 contains 15 residues. The germline CDR1 and CDR2 sequences are MDHEN and SYDVKM. The CDR3 reads CASSPTTGTAYEQYF. In DNA, the CDR3 is TGTGCCAGCAGCCCTACAACCGGGACAGCTTACGAGCAGTACTTC.

CDR3 DNA sequence: TGTGCCAGCACGGACTTCTCAAACTCCTACGAGCAGTACTTC. Encoded protein: CASTDFSNSYEQYF. This chain joins TRBV12-3 or TRBV12-4 and TRBJ2-7; D perhaps matches TRBD2 (5 bases). With 7 bases removed from V and 0 bases from J, the gap between germline ends came to 13 bases. The CDR3 length is 14 residues.

This clonotype was seen only a few times. The V and J genes are TRBV6-1 and TRBJ2-7, with 8 bases that match TRBD1. V shed 3 bases, J shed 3 bases, and the junction held 7 bases outside the gene matches. Germline V gene sequence: CDR1 MNHNS, CDR2 SASEGT. The CDR3 is 15 residues long. CDR3 in DNA: TGTGCCAGCAGTGAGTCAGGGGGCTTCCTCTACGAGCAGTACTTC. This sequence encodes CASSESGGFLYEQYF.

This clonotype was recorded a few times. The V gene is TRBV7-8, the J gene TRBJ2-1, with D possibly being TRBD2 (7 bases). The CDR3 runs 13 residues. The V gene lost 5 bases and the J gene lost 8 bases, with 13 bases spanning the gap. The germline CDR1 and CDR2 sequences are SGHVS and FQNEAQ. CDR3 protein: CASSDRGADEQFF. In nucleotides, the CDR3 is TGTGCCAGCAGCGACCGGGGGGCCGATGAGCAGTTCTTC.